This TCR beta chain was retrieved from a study of T cell clones after liver transplantation. Background on the study: Samples came from ITN030ST, which attempted immunosuppression withdrawal within 2 years of liver transplantation. Patients counted as tolerant after at least one year off all immunosuppression, enzymes not exceeding twice normal. Study-level findings and limits: Conclusions were preliminary, with small, heterogeneous patient groups.

The length of the CDR3 is 15 residues. V was shortened by 6 bases and J by 1 base, with 15 bases between the two germline ends. Germline V lookup: CDR1 MNHEY, CDR2 SVGAGI. Of note for this clone: Its target is unknown.

TCRdb's copy holds only in-frame clones and misses some; the assay was immunoSEQ multiplex PCR. The table records 24,000 or so clones, around 63% of them present only once. The sequenced sample was CD4+ T cells from blood, obtained before liver transplant. The chain combines TRBV6-5 with TRBJ1-1; no reliable D call. This sequence originates from a human donor who received a liver transplant. CDR3 in amino acids: CASRPYLGGNTEAFF. CDR3 nucleotides: TGTGCCAGCAGACCATATCTCGGAGGGAACACTGAAGCTTTCTTT.